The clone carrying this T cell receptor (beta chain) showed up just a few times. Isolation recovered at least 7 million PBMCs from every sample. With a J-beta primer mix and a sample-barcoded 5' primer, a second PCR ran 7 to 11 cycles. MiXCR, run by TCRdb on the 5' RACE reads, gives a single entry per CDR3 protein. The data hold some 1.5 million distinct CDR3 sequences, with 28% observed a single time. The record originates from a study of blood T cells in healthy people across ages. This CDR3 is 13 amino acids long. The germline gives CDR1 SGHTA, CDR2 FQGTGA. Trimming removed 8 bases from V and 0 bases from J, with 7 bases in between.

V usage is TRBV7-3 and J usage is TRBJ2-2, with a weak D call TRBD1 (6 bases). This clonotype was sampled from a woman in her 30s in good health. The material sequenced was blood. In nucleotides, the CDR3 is TGTGCCAGCGAGGGGGCGAACACCGGGGAGCTGTTTTTT. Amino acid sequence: CASEGANTGELFF.